The 20 T cell receptor beta chains reported below all come from one sample, sequenced in a study of T-cell reconstitution after alpha-beta-depleted transplantation in children. The library targeted TCRbeta and was prepared with unique molecular identifiers. One entry per CDR3 protein, called by TCRdb with MiXCR from the PCR reads. The table shows hundreds of thousands of distinct CDR3 sequences, with 13% occurring only once. Source: PBMCs, mostly from graft donor cells, taken 360 days after TCRalphabeta/CD19-depleted stem cell transplant. Receptor source: a male patient younger than 18 who had a stem cell transplant for acute myeloid leukemia, so the T cells may come from the graft donor.

V is TRBV2 and J is TRBJ2-3, with D possibly being TRBD1 (5 bases). The CDR3 spans 14 residues. Between the trimmed V and J ends, which lost 7 bases and 1 base, there was a span of 12 bases. Looked up from germline, CDR1 is SNHLY and CDR2 is FYNNEI. CDR3 bases: TGTGCCAGCACCCTGGACACACGCACAGATACGCAGTATTTT. It encodes CASTLDTRTDTQYF. Drawing the rest from reference TRBV2 and TRBJ2-3, the complete variable domain is EPEVTQTPSHQVTQMGQEVILRCVPISNHLYFYWYRQILGQKVEFLVSFYNNEISEKSEIFDDQFSVERPDGSNFTLKIRSTKLEDSAMYFCASTLDTRTDTQYFGPGTRLTVL.

The table lists this clonotype with many counts. The V gene is TRBV5-1, the J gene TRBJ2-7; possibly TRBD1 or TRBD2 for D (5 bases each). V was trimmed by 4 bases and J by 2 bases, leaving 10 bases between them. Germline lookup yields CDR1 SGHRS and CDR2 YFSETQ. The CDR3 runs to 13 residues. The CDR3 DNA reads as TGCGCCAGCAGCAGGGACGGCACCTACGAGCAGTACTTC. This gives the protein CASSRDGTYEQYF.

This clonotype was recorded a few times. This chain links TRBV6-2 or TRBV6-3 with TRBJ2-1; 8 bases line up with TRBD2. Germline values: CDR1 MNHEY, CDR2 SVGEGT. There are 13 residues in the CDR3. Unmatched junction bases numbered 6, after V lost 6 bases and J lost 8 bases. The CDR3 region is CASRSGRRDEQFF. The CDR3 nucleotides read TGTGCCAGCAGAAGCGGGAGACGGGATGAGCAGTTCTTC.

The chain has TRBV11-3 and TRBJ1-3, with D uncertain. The CDR3 length is 15 residues. The germline V and J ends were trimmed by 1 base and 4 bases, with 11 bases remaining between them. Germline V gives CDR1 SGHNT, CDR2 YENEEA. The CDR3 nucleotides are TGTGCCAGCAGCTTAGGGCCCTTGGAGGGAAACACCATATATTTT. The encoded protein is CASSLGPLEGNTIYF.

The rearrangement uses TRBV4-3 and TRBJ1-1, with D maybe TRBD1 (5 bases). CDR3 length: 15 amino acids. V was cut by 4 bases and J by 1 base, with 13 bases left in between. Per the germline V gene, CDR1 is LGHNA and CDR2 is YSLEER. Here the CDR3 DNA reads TGCGCCAGCAGCCCAACCCCTACAGGGAACACTGAAGCTTTCTTT. Amino acids: CASSPTPTGNTEAFF.

The table lists this clonotype with many counts. This chain connects TRBV29-1 to TRBJ2-1, with TRBD2 identical over 9 bases. Germline CDR1 is SQVTM and CDR2 is ANQGSEA. Trimming removed 4 bases from V and 1 base from J; junction bases left unmatched: 14. This CDR3 spans 18 amino acids. CDR3 loop: CSVVGYLRTSVSYNEQFF. CDR3 sequence (DNA): TGCAGCGTTGTAGGATATCTAAGGACTAGCGTGTCCTACAATGAGCAGTTCTTC.

This clonotype has a single count. This chain links TRBV4-2 with TRBJ1-2; no reliable D call. Germline CDR1 reads LGHNA; CDR2 reads YNFKEQ. The germline V and J ends were trimmed by 7 bases and 8 bases, with 17 bases remaining between them. This CDR3 is 13 amino acids long. The CDR3 nucleotides are TGTGCCAGCACCCAGGACCTCGAGGGCGGCTACACCTTC. Its protein product is CASTQDLEGGYTF.

This clonotype occurred many times. This sequence joins TRBV29-1 and TRBJ2-1; D gene ambiguous. Trimming shortened V by 4 bases and J by 8 bases, and 3 bases separated the two germline ends. The CDR3 is made up of 9 amino acids. Germline CDR1 SQVTM, CDR2 ANQGSEA. The CDR3 bases are TGCAGCGTTGGAGATGAGCAGTTCTTC. It codes for CSVGDEQFF.

In its sample, this clonotype was seen many times. This rearrangement joins TRBV11-1 to TRBJ2-3; the D is unclear. The CDR3 is 13 amino acids. Germline assignment: CDR1 SGHAT and CDR2 FQDESV (reference sequence). Trimming cost V 4 bases and J 4 bases, with 9 bases left between them. CDR3 coding DNA: TGTGCCAGCAGCTCCCTGCCGCCAGATACGCAGTATTTT. It translates to CASSSLPPDTQYF.

The chain employs TRBV20-1 and TRBJ2-5, with D possibly being TRBD1 (5 bases). The CDR3 has 14 residues. V was trimmed by 3 bases and J by 3 bases, leaving 14 bases between them. CDR1 DFQATT and CDR2 SNEGSKA come from the germline V gene (reference sequence). The CDR3 DNA is TGCAGTGCTAGGCCCAGGGTACTTAAAGAGACCCAGTACTTC. This encodes CSARPRVLKETQYF.

The table lists this clonotype with a few counts. The genes are TRBV9 and TRBJ2-7; D might be TRBD1 (5 bases). The CDR3 loop spans 14 amino acids. Per germline, CDR1 SGDLS and CDR2 YYNGEE. Trimming left V 4 bases short and J 0 bases short, with 11 bases between. CDR3: CASSPLDSSYEQYF. The DNA for the CDR3 is TGTGCCAGCAGCCCCCTCGACAGCTCCTACGAGCAGTACTTC.

This clonotype turned up a few times. V and J are TRBV6-2 or TRBV6-3 and TRBJ2-3, with D perhaps matching TRBD1 or TRBD2 (5 bases each). Germline V gives CDR1 MNHEY, CDR2 SVGEGT. The ends were cut back, 2 bases at V and 0 bases at J, with 12 bases in the middle. The CDR3 covers 16 residues. This CDR3 reads CASSYGGPRSTDTQYF. The CDR3 nucleotides read TGTGCCAGCAGTTACGGGGGACCCCGTAGCACAGATACGCAGTATTTT.

The chain links TRBV20-1 to TRBJ2-2; 11 bases agree with TRBD2. J was trimmed by 1 base and V by 1 base; bases with no gene match: 2. The CDR3 totals 16 residues. CDR1 is DFQATT, CDR2 SNEGSKA, per germline (reference sequence). For the CDR3, the DNA is TGCAGTGCTAGAGGCGGGACTAGCGGGAACACCGGGGAGCTGTTTTTT. Translation gives CSARGGTSGNTGELFF.

This clonotype was seen a handful of times. This rearrangement joins TRBV6-5 to TRBJ1-4; D uncertain. The ends were cut back, 0 bases at V and 8 bases at J, with 13 bases in the middle. The CDR3 is 15 amino acids. CDR1 is MNHEY and CDR2 is SVGAGI in the germline V gene. The CDR3 DNA reads as TGTGCCAGCAGTTACTCCCACCAAGAAGAGGAAAAACTGTTTTTT. Translation: CASSYSHQEEEKLFF.

Comment on this clonotype: The CDR3 does not close with the conserved phenylalanine or tryptophan, likely indicating a read error. The DNA is left out, because the CDR3 cannot be placed on it with certainty; the CDR3 is given as TCRdb lists it. V is TRBV7-2 and J is TRBJ2-7; TRBD2 reflects the table's D call only, with no check against the DNA. Inclusive of both ends, the CDR3 amounts to 12 amino acids. Germline V gives CDR1 SGHTA, CDR2 FQGNSA. The CDR3 loop is CASSLVRAGGPL.

This sequence joins TRBV10-3 and TRBJ2-5; possibly TRBD1 for D (6 bases). Trimming removed 11 bases from V and 1 base from J, with 11 bases in between. The CDR3 is 12 residues long. Germline values: CDR1 ENHRY, CDR2 SYGVKD. The CDR3 sequence is CASQDSQETQYF. The CDR3 DNA follows: TGTGCCTCCCAGGACAGCCAAGAGACCCAGTACTTC.

A few counts support this clonotype. The chain links TRBV2 to TRBJ1-2, with unresolved D. The V gene's germline CDR1 is SNHLY and CDR2 FYNNEI. V was shortened by 5 bases and J by 6 bases, with 13 bases between the two germline ends. The CDR3 covers 13 residues. The CDR3 here is CASSPTEFDGYTF. In DNA, the CDR3 is TGTGCCAGCAGTCCGACTGAGTTCGATGGCTACACCTTC.

This clonotype was detected many times. The chain has TRBV29-1 and TRBJ2-3; 7 positions match TRBD2. The CDR3 covers 15 residues. V shed 3 bases, J shed 6 bases, and the junction held 12 bases outside the gene matches. From germline, CDR1 is SQVTM and CDR2 ANQGSEA. CDR3 coding DNA: TGCAGCGTTGAGTTCCTAGCGGTTGGAGGGGATACGCAGTATTTT. This codes for CSVEFLAVGGDTQYF.

CDR3 loop: CASSPAETGSENIQYF. CDR3 DNA sequence: TGTGCCAGCAGCCCCGCGGAGACAGGTTCGGAAAACATTCAGTACTTC. The V call is TRBV5-8, the J call TRBJ2-4, with a possible D match to TRBD1 (6 bases). Trimming cost V 4 bases and J 5 bases, with 19 bases left between them. There are 16 residues in the CDR3. Germline-derived CDR1 and CDR2 are SGHTS and YDEGEE.

This clonotype was counted a few times. CDR3 amino acids: CASSTGTVKNIQYF. The CDR3 DNA follows: TGTGCCAGCAGTACCGGGACGGTCAAAAACATTCAGTACTTC. The V call is TRBV12-3 or TRBV12-4, the J call TRBJ2-4, with D perhaps TRBD1 or TRBD2 (5 bases each). V was clipped by 5 bases and J by 3 bases, with 11 bases between them. The CDR3 has 14 residues.